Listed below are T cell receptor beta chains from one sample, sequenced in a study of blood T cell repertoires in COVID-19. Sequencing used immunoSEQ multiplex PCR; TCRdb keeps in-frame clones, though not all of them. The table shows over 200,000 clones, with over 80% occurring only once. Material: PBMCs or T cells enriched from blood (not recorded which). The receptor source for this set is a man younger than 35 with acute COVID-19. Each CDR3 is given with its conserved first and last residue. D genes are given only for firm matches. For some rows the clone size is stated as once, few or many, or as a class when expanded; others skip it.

CASSGTGKDEQFF | TGCGCCAGCAGCGGGACAGGGAAGGATGAGCAGTTCTTC | - | TRBD1 | TRBJ2-1 | TRBV5-1
CASSPPLGQPTDTQYF | TGTGCCAGCTCACCACCGCTGGGACAGCCTACAGATACGCAGTATTTT | - | TRBD1 | TRBJ2-3 | TRBV18
CASSPGTSGRGEQFF | TGTGCCAGTAGTCCGGGGACTAGCGGGAGGGGCGAGCAGTTCTTC | - | TRBD2 | TRBJ2-1 | TRBV19
CASSSGTVYEQYF | TGTGCCAGTAGTTCCGGGACAGTCTACGAGCAGTACTTC | - | TRBD1 | TRBJ2-7 | TRBV19
CATRANSGNTIYF | TGTGCCACCAGGGCCAACTCTGGAAACACCATATATTTT | once | - | TRBJ1-3 | TRBV24-1
CSASSLADYEQYF | TGCAGTGCTAGTTCGCTAGCGGACTACGAGCAGTACTTC | - | TRBD2 | TRBJ2-7 | TRBV20-1
CASSLSVNTEAFF | TGTGCCAGCAGCTTGTCGGTAAACACTGAAGCTTTCTTT | few | - | TRBJ1-1 | TRBV11-3
CAWSRQLNEKLFF | TGTGCCTGGAGTAGACAGCTTAATGAAAAACTGTTTTTT | few | - | TRBJ1-4 | TRBV30
CASSAYRTDTQYF | TGTGCCAGCAGTGCCTATAGAACAGATACGCAGTATTTT | - | - | TRBJ2-3 | TRBV28
CASNWDRVDYGYTF | TGTGCCAGCAACTGGGACAGGGTTGACTATGGCTACACCTTC | - | TRBD1 | TRBJ1-2 | TRBV6-4
CASSGLTRGNQPQHF | TGTGCCAGCAGTGGTCTCACACGGGGGAATCAGCCCCAGCATTTT | once | - | TRBJ1-5 | TRBV2
CATAQGALGPQHF | TGTGCCACCGCACAAGGGGCCCTAGGGCCCCAGCATTTT | - | - | TRBJ1-5 | TRBV24-1
CSVVSNEQYF | TGCAGCGTTGTATCTAACGAGCAGTACTTC | - | - | TRBJ2-7 | TRBV29-1
CASSPQWGVRETQYF | TGCGCCAGCAGCCCCCAATGGGGGGTCCGGGAGACCCAGTACTTC | - | - | TRBJ2-5 | TRBV4-3
CASSSLNEQFF | TGTGCCAGCAGCTCCCTTAATGAGCAGTTCTTC | - | - | TRBJ2-1 | TRBV7-2
CASSHGGWAPYEQYF | TGCGCCAGCAGCCATGGTGGATGGGCTCCCTACGAGCAGTACTTC | once | - | TRBJ2-7 | TRBV4-3
CASSSDGLAKNIQYF | TGTGCCAGCAGCTCGGACGGACTAGCCAAAAACATTCAGTACTTC | - | - | TRBJ2-4 | TRBV7-2
CASSTGISNYGYTF | TGTGCCAGTAGTACAGGGATCTCGAACTATGGCTACACCTTC | - | - | TRBJ1-2 | TRBV19
CASSFPGQGYTEAFF | TGTGCCAGCAGCTTTCCGGGACAGGGCTACACTGAAGCTTTCTTT | - | TRBD1 | TRBJ1-1 | TRBV3-1/TRBV3-2
CASSPQETGELFF | TGTGCCAGCAGTCCACAGGAGACCGGGGAGCTGTTTTTT | - | - | TRBJ2-2 | TRBV6-5
CASSRTPIPQAGRAGGVLETQYF | TGTGCCAGCAGTAGAACGCCCATCCCGCAGGCAGGACGGGCGGGAGGGGTATTGGAGACCCAGTACTTC | - | TRBD2 | TRBJ2-5 | TRBV27
CATFYDYTDTQYF | TGTGCCACCTTCTACGACTACACAGATACGCAGTATTTT | - | - | TRBJ2-3 | TRBV12-3/TRBV12-4
CASSSPGLALYEQYF | TGTGCCAGCAGTTCGCCGGGACTAGCTCTTTACGAGCAGTACTTC | few | TRBD2 | TRBJ2-7 | TRBV28
CASTQAGNTEAFF | TGTGCCAGCACCCAGGCCGGGAACACTGAAGCTTTCTTT | few | - | TRBJ1-1 | TRBV6-5
CASSLVVGTDTQYF | TGTGCCAGCAGCTTAGTCGTCGGTACAGATACGCAGTATTTT | - | - | TRBJ2-3 | TRBV7-2
CASSPGFSNYGYTF | TGTGCCAGCAGCCCGGGGTTTTCTAACTATGGCTACACCTTC | - | - | TRBJ1-2 | TRBV5-6
CASSTQTGTGQETQYF | TGTGCCAGTAGTACTCAAACCGGGACAGGGCAAGAGACCCAGTACTTC | - | TRBD1 | TRBJ2-5 | TRBV19
CASSRQSGNTDTQYF | TGCGCCAGCAGTCGACAAAGCGGGAACACAGATACGCAGTATTTT | - | TRBD2 | TRBJ2-3 | TRBV4-3
CASSHPRTGPPDTEAFF | TGCGCCAGCAGTCACCCACGGACAGGCCCTCCCGACACTGAAGCTTTCTTT | - | TRBD1 | TRBJ1-1 | TRBV23-1
CASSLLAGGPYEQYF | TGTGCCAGCAGCTTACTAGCGGGAGGCCCCTACGAGCAGTACTTC | - | TRBD2 | TRBJ2-7 | TRBV7-8
CAISEQGMNTEAFF | TGTGCCATCAGTGAGCAGGGAATGAACACTGAAGCTTTCTTT | once | - | TRBJ1-1 | TRBV10-3
CASSQGTGKGEQYF | TGTGCCAGCAGCCAAGGGACAGGAAAGGGCGAGCAGTACTTC | - | TRBD1 | TRBJ2-7 | TRBV3-1/TRBV3-2
CASRGAGGNEKLFF | TGTGCCAGCAGAGGTGCAGGGGGAAATGAAAAACTGTTTTTT | few | TRBD1 | TRBJ1-4 | TRBV28
CASSQLTGGYGYTF | TGTGCCAGCAGCCAGCTAACAGGGGGCTATGGCTACACCTTC | - | TRBD1 | TRBJ1-2 | TRBV3-1/TRBV3-2
CASSPPRGYLTGELFF | TGTGCCAGCAGCCCACCCAGGGGGTATTTGACCGGGGAGCTGTTTTTT | - | TRBD1 | TRBJ2-2 | TRBV7-9
CASNRGSYGYTF | TGTGCCAGCAATAGAGGTTCCTATGGCTACACCTTC | - | - | TRBJ1-2 | TRBV6-5
CAWRVKGTRGGPRTGTEKLFF | TGTGCCTGGAGGGTAAAGGGGACCCGAGGGGGGCCAAGGACAGGGACTGAAAAACTGTTTTTT | - | TRBD1 | TRBJ1-4 | TRBV30
CASSFPGQALNEKLFF | TGTGCCAGCAGTTTTCCCGGACAGGCCCTTAATGAAAAACTGTTTTTT | once | TRBD1 | TRBJ1-4 | TRBV28
CASSLGQGGYNEQFF | TGTGCCAGCAGCTTAGGACAGGGGGGTTACAATGAGCAGTTCTTC | few | TRBD1 | TRBJ2-1 | TRBV11-1
CATWWAANEKLFF | TGTGCCACCTGGTGGGCAGCTAATGAAAAACTGTTTTTT | - | - | TRBJ1-4 | TRBV24-1
CASSQDRGGGNTIYF | TGCGCCAGCAGCCAAGATCGGGGGGGTGGAAACACCATATATTTT | few | - | TRBJ1-3 | TRBV4-3
CASSVGGSTDTQYF | TGTGCCAGCAGTGTCGGAGGCAGCACAGATACGCAGTATTTT | - | - | TRBJ2-3 | TRBV2